This entry lists 10 T cell receptor beta chains sequenced from one sample in a study of blood T cell repertoires in COVID-19. TCRdb keeps only in-frame clones here, not all; method: immunoSEQ multiplex PCR. The sample has 80,000 to 100,000 clones, roughly nine tenths seen once; the top ten hold around 4.5%. The sequenced sample was peripheral blood. These TCRs come from a man aged 65 to 79 with acute or convalescent COVID-19.

This rearrangement joins TRBV28 to TRBJ2-7, with D tentatively TRBD1 (5 bases). Trimming stripped 5 bases from V and 5 bases from J, with 10 bases between. Germline CDR1 reads MDHEN; CDR2 reads SYDVKM. This CDR3 contains 12 residues. CDR3 sequence: CASSAGLHEQYV. CDR3 nucleotide sequence: TGTGCCAGCAGTGCAGGGTTACACGAGCAGTACGTC.

The gene calls are TRBV29-1 and TRBJ2-7; 9 positions match TRBD1. Germline CDR1 is SQVTM and CDR2 is ANQGSEA. After removal of 4 bases from V and 4 bases from J, the junction contained 5 bases not matched to a gene. CDR3 length: 13 residues. CDR3: CSVGTGGEYEQYF. The CDR3 coding sequence is TGCAGCGTTGGTACAGGGGGCGAATACGAGCAGTACTTC.

V is TRBV30 and J is TRBJ1-4, with D uncertain. Looked up from germline, CDR1 is GTSNPN and CDR2 is SVGIG (reference sequence). This CDR3 is 14 amino acids long. V lost 7 bases, J lost 0 bases, and 12 bases lay in between. CDR3 protein: CASQSRSTNEKLFF. DNA of the CDR3: TGTGCCTCTCAGTCCCGTTCAACTAATGAAAAACTGTTTTTT.

The chain joins TRBV24-1 to TRBJ2-3; a weak D match, TRBD2 (7 bases). CDR1 is KGHDR, CDR2 SFDVKD, per germline. The CDR3 covers 15 residues. V was shortened by 9 bases and J by 4 bases, with 19 bases between the two germline ends. Here the CDR3 reads CATSGGRASPDTQYF. CDR3 sequence (DNA): TGTGCCACCTCGGGGGGCAGGGCGAGTCCAGATACGCAGTATTTT.

The chain uses TRBV5-6 and TRBJ1-2; D is possibly TRBD1 (6 bases). Germline V gives CDR1 SGHDT, CDR2 YYEEEE. V was clipped by 6 bases and J by 6 bases, with 27 bases between them. This CDR3 is built from 17 residues. Here the CDR3 reads CASILNTGQRPSHGYTF. The CDR3 DNA sequence: TGTGCCAGCATTCTCAACACCGGACAGCGGCCCTCTCATGGCTACACCTTC.

CDR3 nucleotide sequence: TGTGCCAGCAGAGGTAGACTAGTCAGGGATGAGACCCAGTACTTC. This gives the protein CASRGRLVRDETQYF. The rearrangement uses TRBV2 and TRBJ2-5; maybe TRBD2 (6 bases). The CDR3 is 15 amino acids. V was clipped by 6 bases and J by 5 bases, with 19 bases between them. The germline gives CDR1 SNHLY, CDR2 FYNNEI.

This clone was detected once. V usage is TRBV5-1 and J usage is TRBJ2-5, with 8 nucleotides matching TRBD1. This CDR3 region has 15 residues. V was pared by 0 bases and J by 5 bases, with 6 bases of the junction left unmatched. Germline V gene sequence: CDR1 SGHRS, CDR2 YFSETQ. The CDR3: CASSLGGTGEETQYF. The CDR3 DNA follows: TGCGCCAGCAGCTTGGGAGGGACAGGCGAGGAGACCCAGTACTTC.

The chain uses TRBV10-3 and TRBJ2-3; tentatively, D is TRBD2 (6 bases). The V end was cut by 4 bases, the J end by 5 bases, with 16 bases between. Germline lookup yields CDR1 ENHRY and CDR2 SYGVKD. The CDR3 has 15 residues. The CDR3 nucleotides read TGTGCCATCAGTGGGGGCGGGCCCGGGGGAGATACGCAGTATTTT. Translated, it gives CAISGGGPGGDTQYF.

The CDR3 DNA is TGTGCCAGCATCATGGGAGGGATAGGTTCACCCCTCCACTTT. This gives the protein CASIMGGIGSPLHF. This chain links TRBV28 with TRBJ1-6; D not resolved. The germline gives CDR1 MDHEN, CDR2 SYDVKM. Trimming took off 7 bases at V and 9 bases at J, with 16 bases between the two ends. This CDR3 comprises 14 residues.

The chain couples TRBV6-5 to TRBJ1-5, with D perhaps TRBD1 (6 bases). CDR1 MNHEY and CDR2 SVGAGI come from the germline V gene. This CDR3 contains 13 residues. The CDR3 DNA follows: TGTGGAACTAGAGGGGGGGGCAATCAGCCCCAGCATTTT. Its protein product is CGTRGGGNQPQHF.